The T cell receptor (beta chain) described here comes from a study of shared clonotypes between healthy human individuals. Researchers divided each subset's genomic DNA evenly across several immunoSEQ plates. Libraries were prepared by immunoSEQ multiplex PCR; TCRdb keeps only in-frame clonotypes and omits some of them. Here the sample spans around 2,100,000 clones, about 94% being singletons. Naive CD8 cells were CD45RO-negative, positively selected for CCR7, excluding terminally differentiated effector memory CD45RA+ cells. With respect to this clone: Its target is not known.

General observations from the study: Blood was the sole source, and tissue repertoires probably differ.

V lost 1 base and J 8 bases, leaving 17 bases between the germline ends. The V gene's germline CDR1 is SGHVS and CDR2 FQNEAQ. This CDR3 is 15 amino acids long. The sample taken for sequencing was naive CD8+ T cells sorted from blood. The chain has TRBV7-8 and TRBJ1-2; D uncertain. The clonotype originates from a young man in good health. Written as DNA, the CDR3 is TGTGCCAGCAGCTTAGACGGGCGCACCAAGGAGGGCTACACCTTC. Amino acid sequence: CASSLDGRTKEGYTF.